The text below deals with one T cell receptor beta chain. The record originates from a study of blood T cell repertoires in COVID-19. TCRdb's copy holds only in-frame clones and misses some; the assay was immunoSEQ multiplex PCR. The repertoire includes about 150,000 clones, around 80% of them detected once, and roughly 9.8% sits in the top ten. Sequenced: peripheral blood. The clonotype was recovered from a woman aged 50 to 60 with acute or convalescent COVID-19.

CDR3 residues: CASRRLAGGFVEQFF. The CDR3 region has the DNA TGTGCCAGTAGAAGACTAGCGGGAGGGTTCGTTGAGCAGTTCTTC. J is TRBJ2-1 and V is TRBV19; 14 positions match TRBD2. With 6 bases clipped from V and 9 bases from J, the junction kept 7 bases outside the gene matches. Germline CDR1 is LNHDA and CDR2 is SQIVND (reference sequence). The CDR3 has 15 amino acids.